The present T cell receptor (beta chain) was sequenced within a study of T cells in Graves' hyperthyroidism and ophthalmopathy. Using RNA transcripts as the source, TCR beta CDR3 regions were amplified. First-round RT-PCR with HTBI primers amplified the TCR CDR3 region. TCRdb used MiXCR to reprocess the multiplex PCR reads, holding one entry per CDR3 protein. Among 300,000 to 450,000 distinct CDR3 sequences listed, about 15% were seen once. Germline lookup yields CDR1 PRHDT and CDR2 FYEKMQ (reference sequence). The J segment lost 1 base and the V segment lost 5 bases, leaving 6 bases of the junction unmatched. CDR3 size: 17 residues.

The TCR sequence derives from an older woman with Graves' hyperthyroidism. The V gene is TRBV13, the J gene TRBJ2-1, with TRBD2 matching over 12 bases. Sequencing input: blood. CDR3 nucleotide sequence: TGTGCCAGCAGCACGCGACTAGCGGGAGCGTCCTACAATGAGCAGTTCTTC. Encoded protein: CASSTRLAGASYNEQFF.